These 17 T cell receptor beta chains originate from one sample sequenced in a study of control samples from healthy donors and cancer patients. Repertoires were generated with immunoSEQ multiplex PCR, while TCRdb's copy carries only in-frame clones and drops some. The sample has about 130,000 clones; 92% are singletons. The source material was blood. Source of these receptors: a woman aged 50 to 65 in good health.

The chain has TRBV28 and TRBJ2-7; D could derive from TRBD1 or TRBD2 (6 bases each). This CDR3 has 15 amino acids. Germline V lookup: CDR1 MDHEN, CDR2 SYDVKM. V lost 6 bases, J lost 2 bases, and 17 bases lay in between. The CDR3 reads CASSLGGPVTYEQYF. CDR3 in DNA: TGTGCCAGCAGCCTAGGGGGGCCAGTAACCTACGAGCAGTACTTC.

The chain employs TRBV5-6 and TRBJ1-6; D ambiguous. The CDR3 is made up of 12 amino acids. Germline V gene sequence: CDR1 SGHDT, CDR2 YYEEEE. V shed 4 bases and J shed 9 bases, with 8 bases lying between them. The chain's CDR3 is CASSQPTSPLHF. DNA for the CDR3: TGTGCCAGCAGCCAACCCACTTCACCCCTCCACTTT.

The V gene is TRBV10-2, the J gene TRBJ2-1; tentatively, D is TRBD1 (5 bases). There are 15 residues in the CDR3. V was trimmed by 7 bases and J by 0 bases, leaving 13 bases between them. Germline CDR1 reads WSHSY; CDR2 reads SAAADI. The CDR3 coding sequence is TGCGCCAGCAACTTAGGGGCCCGCTCCTACAATGAGCAGTTCTTC. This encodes CASNLGARSYNEQFF.

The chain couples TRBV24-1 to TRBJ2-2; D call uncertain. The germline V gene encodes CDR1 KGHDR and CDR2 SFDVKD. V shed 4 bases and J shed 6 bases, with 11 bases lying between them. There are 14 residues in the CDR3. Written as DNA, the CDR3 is TGTGCCACCAGTGACACTGGGGTTTCCGGGGAGCTGTTTTTT. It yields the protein CATSDTGVSGELFF.

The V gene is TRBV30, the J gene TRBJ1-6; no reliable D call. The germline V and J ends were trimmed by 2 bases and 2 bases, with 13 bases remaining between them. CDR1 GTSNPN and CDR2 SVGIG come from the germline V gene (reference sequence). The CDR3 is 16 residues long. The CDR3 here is CAWSIRPAPYNSPLHF. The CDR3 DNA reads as TGTGCCTGGAGTATCCGTCCCGCGCCCTATAATTCACCCCTCCACTTT.

Written as DNA, the CDR3 is TGCGCCAGCAGCCAGCCGGGACATGGGTCGAACACCGGGGAGCTGTTTTTT. Encoded protein: CASSQPGHGSNTGELFF. V gene TRBV4-1 combines with J gene TRBJ2-2; maybe TRBD1 (6 bases). This CDR3 comprises 17 residues. Germline CDR1 reads MGHRA; CDR2 reads YSYEKL. Trimming pared 3 bases from V and 0 bases from J, leaving 14 bases between.

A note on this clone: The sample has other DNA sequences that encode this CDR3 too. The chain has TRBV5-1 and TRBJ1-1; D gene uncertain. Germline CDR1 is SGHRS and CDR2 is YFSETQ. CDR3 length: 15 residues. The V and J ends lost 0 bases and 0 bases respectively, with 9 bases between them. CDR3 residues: CASSLEGRMNTEAFF. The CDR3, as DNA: TGCGCCAGCAGCTTGGAGGGCAGAATGAACACTGAAGCTTTCTTT.

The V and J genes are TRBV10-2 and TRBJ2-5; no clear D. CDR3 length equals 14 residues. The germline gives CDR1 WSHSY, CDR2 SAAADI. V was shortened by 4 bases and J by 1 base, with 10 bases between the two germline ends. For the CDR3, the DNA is TGCGCCAGCAGTGTGGGCGGCTTCCAAGAGACCCAGTACTTC. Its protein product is CASSVGGFQETQYF.

The CDR3 spells CASNPLPPWGEQFF. CDR3 DNA: TGTGCCAGCAACCCTCTCCCCCCTTGGGGTGAGCAGTTCTTC. This sequence joins TRBV28 and TRBJ2-1; D is uncertain. The CDR3 has 14 residues. V gave up 7 bases and J gave up 9 bases, with 19 bases separating them. Germline V gives CDR1 MDHEN, CDR2 SYDVKM.

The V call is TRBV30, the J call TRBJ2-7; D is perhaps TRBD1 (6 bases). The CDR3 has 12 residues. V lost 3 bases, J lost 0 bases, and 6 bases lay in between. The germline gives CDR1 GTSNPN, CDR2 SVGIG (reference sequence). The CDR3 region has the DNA TGTGCCTGGAGGACAGGCTCCTACGAGCAGTACTTC. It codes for CAWRTGSYEQYF.

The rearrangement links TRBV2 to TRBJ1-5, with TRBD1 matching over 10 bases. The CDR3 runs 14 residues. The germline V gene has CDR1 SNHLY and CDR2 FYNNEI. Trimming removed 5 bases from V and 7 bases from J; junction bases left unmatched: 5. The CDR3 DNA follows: TGTGCCAGCAGTTTCGACAGGGGGCAACAGCCCCAGCATTTT. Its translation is CASSFDRGQQPQHF.

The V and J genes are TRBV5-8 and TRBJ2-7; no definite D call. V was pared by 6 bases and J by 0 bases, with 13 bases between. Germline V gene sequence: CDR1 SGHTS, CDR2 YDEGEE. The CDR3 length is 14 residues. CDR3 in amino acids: CASKLGQPSYEQYF. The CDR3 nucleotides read TGTGCCAGCAAGCTCGGGCAGCCCTCCTACGAGCAGTACTTC. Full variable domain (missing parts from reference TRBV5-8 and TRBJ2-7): EAGVTQSPTHLIKTRGQQATLRCSPISGHTSVYWYQQALGLGLQFLLWYDEGEERNRGNFPPRFSGRQFPNYSSELNVNALELEDSALYLCASKLGQPSYEQYFGPGTRLTVT.

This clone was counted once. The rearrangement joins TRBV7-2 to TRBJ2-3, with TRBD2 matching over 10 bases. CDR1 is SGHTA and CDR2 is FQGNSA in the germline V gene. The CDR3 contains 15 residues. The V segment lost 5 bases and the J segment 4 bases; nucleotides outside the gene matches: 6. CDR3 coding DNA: TGTGCCAGCAGCGATCAGGGACTAGCGTCAGATACGCAGTATTTT. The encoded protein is CASSDQGLASDTQYF.

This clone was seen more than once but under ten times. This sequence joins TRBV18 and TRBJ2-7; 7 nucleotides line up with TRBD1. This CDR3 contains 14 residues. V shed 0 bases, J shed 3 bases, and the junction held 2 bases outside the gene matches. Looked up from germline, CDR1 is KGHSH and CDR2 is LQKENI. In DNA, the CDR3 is TGTGCCAGCTCACCACCGGGACAGAACTACGAGCAGTACTTC. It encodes CASSPPGQNYEQYF.

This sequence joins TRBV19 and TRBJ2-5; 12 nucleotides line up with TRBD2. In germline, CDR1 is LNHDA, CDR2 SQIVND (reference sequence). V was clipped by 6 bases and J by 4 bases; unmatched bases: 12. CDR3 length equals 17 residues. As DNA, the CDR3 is TGTGCCAGTAGCTCTCTAGCGGGAGGGGTCTTTGCAGAGACCCAGTACTTC. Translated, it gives CASSSLAGGVFAETQYF.

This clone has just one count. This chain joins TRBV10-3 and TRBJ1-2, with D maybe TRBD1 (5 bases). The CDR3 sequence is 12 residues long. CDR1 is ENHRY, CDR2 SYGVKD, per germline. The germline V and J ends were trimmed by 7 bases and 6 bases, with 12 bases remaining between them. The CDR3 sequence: CAITEAGNGYTF. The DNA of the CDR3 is TGTGCCATCACGGAAGCAGGGAATGGCTACACCTTC.

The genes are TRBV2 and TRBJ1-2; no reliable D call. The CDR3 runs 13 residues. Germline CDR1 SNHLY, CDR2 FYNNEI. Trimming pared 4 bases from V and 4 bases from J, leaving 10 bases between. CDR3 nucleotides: TGTGCCAGCAGTGTCAGCCCCGCCTATGGCTACACCTTC. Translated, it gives CASSVSPAYGYTF.